These 7 T cell receptor beta chains were all obtained from the same sample, sequenced in a study of shared clonotypes between healthy human individuals (dated by TCRdb to about 2020). The library was built by means of the immunoSEQ multiplex PCR assay. TCRdb stores this immuneACCESS table with in-frame sequences only. Part of the clones is absent; in the studies checked, under half of the shortfall reflects unresolved V genes, and no reason is known for the rest. Recorded for this sample are approximately 2,300,000 clones; roughly 90% of them occurred a single time. The top ten clonotypes cover more than 0.35% of the sample. Material: naive CD4+ T cells from PBMCs. The cell subset or site tag for this specimen amounts to: CD45RA+ positively selected. These receptors all stem from a man between 18 and 35 years old in good health. Some clones in this sample may be carry-over from other donors' samples.

The J gene is TRBJ1-1, the V gene TRBV6-5; no firm D call. The V and J ends lost 2 bases and 5 bases respectively, with 15 bases between them. The CDR3 has 15 amino acids. Germline V CDR1 and CDR2: MNHEY, SVGAGI. DNA of the CDR3: TGTGCCAGCAGTTACGTCAGGTTCGGTGTGACTGAAGCTTTCTTT. It is translated as CASSYVRFGVTEAFF.

The chain joins TRBV11-2 to TRBJ2-5, with D perhaps TRBD2 (5 bases). Looked up from germline, CDR1 is SGHAT and CDR2 is FQNNGV. The V end was cut by 1 base, the J end by 8 bases, with 14 bases between. This CDR3 has 14 amino acids. DNA for the CDR3: TGTGCCAGCAGCTTAGTGGGAGCGGTGCCTACCCAGTACTTC. It specifies CASSLVGAVPTQYF.

J is TRBJ2-1 and V is TRBV6-5; D is unresolved. The CDR3 is 13 amino acids. Germline CDR1 reads MNHEY; CDR2 reads SVGAGI. The V end lost 0 bases, the J end lost 9 bases, and 9 bases lay between the germline ends. The CDR3 coding sequence is TGTGCCAGCAGTTACTCCAGCGAGTTTGAGCAGTTCTTC. Protein product: CASSYSSEFEQFF.

Remarks on this clone: The sample contains more than one DNA sequence encoding this CDR3. This rearrangement joins TRBV11-2 to TRBJ1-5, with D hard to call. Germline V gives CDR1 SGHAT, CDR2 FQNNGV. The CDR3 has 13 residues. Trimming shortened V by 5 bases and J by 6 bases, and 11 bases separated the two germline ends. Here the CDR3 reads CASSLSLGQPQHF. CDR3 DNA sequence: TGTGCCAGCAGCCTCTCGCTTGGTCAGCCCCAGCATTTT.

This chain joins TRBV9 and TRBJ2-5, with D possibly being TRBD2 (5 bases). The CDR3 loop spans 14 amino acids. Germline V lookup: CDR1 SGDLS, CDR2 YYNGEE. V lost 0 bases to trimming and J lost 5 bases, with 11 bases between them. In DNA form, the CDR3 reads TGTGCCAGCAGCGTAGCTTCTAGCATTGAGACCCAGTACTTC. Translation: CASSVASSIETQYF. Full variable domain (outside the CDR3, taken from reference TRBV9 and TRBJ2-5): DSGVTQTPKHLITATGQRVTLRCSPRSGDLSVYWYQQSLDQGLQFLIQYYNGEERAKGNILERFSAQQFPDLHSELNLSSLELGDSALYFCASSVASSIETQYFGPGTRLLVL.

The chain recombines TRBV28 with TRBJ2-1; 12 bases map to TRBD2. This CDR3 contains 19 residues. V lost 2 bases and J lost 0; bases outside the gene matches: 8. Germline CDR1 MDHEN, CDR2 SYDVKM. The CDR3 spells CASSLTWTSGKSSYNEQFF. The CDR3 DNA reads as TGTGCCAGCAGTTTAACGTGGACTAGCGGGAAGAGCTCCTACAATGAGCAGTTCTTC.

The V gene is TRBV13, the J gene TRBJ2-7; TRBD2 matches at 8 bases. V lost 5 bases to trimming and J lost 12 bases; unmatched junction nucleotides: 9. This CDR3 spans 12 amino acids. The germline gives CDR1 PRHDT, CDR2 FYEKMQ (reference sequence). CDR3: CASSILGTRTYF. The CDR3 DNA reads as TGTGCCAGCAGCATCCTGGGGACTAGAACGTACTTC.